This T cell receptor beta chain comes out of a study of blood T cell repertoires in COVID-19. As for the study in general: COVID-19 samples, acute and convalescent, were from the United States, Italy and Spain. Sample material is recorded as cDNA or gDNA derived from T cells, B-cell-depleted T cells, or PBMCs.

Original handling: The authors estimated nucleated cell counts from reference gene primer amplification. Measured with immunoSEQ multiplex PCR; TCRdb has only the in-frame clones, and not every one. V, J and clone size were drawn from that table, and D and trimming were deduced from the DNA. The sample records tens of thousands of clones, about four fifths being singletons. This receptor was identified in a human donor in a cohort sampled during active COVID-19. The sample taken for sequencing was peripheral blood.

CDR3 region: CAWSGLRGNTIYF. The DNA of the CDR3 is TGTGCCTGGAGTGGATTGCGCGGAAACACCATATATTTT. V gene TRBV30 combines with J gene TRBJ1-3, with unresolved D. Germline-derived CDR1 and CDR2 are GTSNPN and SVGIG (reference sequence). V was shortened by 1 base and J by 4 bases, with 8 bases between the two germline ends. The CDR3 length is 13 residues.